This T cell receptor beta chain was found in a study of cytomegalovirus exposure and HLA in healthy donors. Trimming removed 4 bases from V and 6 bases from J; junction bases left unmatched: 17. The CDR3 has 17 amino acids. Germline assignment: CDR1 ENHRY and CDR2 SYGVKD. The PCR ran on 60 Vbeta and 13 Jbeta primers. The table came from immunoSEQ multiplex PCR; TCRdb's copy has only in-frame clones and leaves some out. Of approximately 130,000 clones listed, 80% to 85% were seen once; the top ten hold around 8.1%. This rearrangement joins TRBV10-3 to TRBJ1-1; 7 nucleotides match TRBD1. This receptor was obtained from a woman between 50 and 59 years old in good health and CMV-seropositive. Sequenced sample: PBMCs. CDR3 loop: CAISALGGGTVLPEAFF. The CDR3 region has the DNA TGTGCCATCAGTGCACTCGGAGGGGGGACAGTATTGCCTGAAGCTTTCTTT.